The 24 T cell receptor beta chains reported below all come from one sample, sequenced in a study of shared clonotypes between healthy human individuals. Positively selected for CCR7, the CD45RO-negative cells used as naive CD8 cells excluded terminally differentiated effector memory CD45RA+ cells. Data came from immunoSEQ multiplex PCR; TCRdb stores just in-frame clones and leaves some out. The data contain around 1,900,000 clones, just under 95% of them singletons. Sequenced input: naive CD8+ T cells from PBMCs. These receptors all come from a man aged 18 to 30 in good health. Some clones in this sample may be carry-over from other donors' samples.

CDR3 amino acids: CASSLEDPFNQPQHF. The CDR3 nucleotides read TGCGCCAGCAGCTTGGAAGACCCCTTCAATCAGCCCCAGCATTTT. The chain links TRBV5-1 to TRBJ1-5; no reliable D call. CDR1 is SGHRS, CDR2 YFSETQ, per germline. The V gene lost 0 bases and the J gene lost 3 bases, with 10 bases spanning the gap. This CDR3 spans 15 amino acids.

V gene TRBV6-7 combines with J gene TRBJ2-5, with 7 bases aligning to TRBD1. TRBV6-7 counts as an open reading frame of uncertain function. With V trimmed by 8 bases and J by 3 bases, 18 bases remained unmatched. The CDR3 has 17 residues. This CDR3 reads CASEISVGGNEEETQYF. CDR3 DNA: TGTGCCAGCGAGATATCGGTAGGGGGCAATGAAGAAGAGACCCAGTACTTC.

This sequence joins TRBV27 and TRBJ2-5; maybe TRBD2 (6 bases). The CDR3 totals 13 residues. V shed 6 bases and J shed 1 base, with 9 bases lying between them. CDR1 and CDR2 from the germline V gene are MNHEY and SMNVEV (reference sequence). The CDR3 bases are TGTGCCAGCAGGGGGACTCTCCAAGAGACCCAGTACTTC. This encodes CASRGTLQETQYF.

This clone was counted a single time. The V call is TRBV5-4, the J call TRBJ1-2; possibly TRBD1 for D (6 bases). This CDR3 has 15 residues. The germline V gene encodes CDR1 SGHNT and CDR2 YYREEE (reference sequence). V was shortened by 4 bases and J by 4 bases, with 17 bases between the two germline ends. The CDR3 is CASSDSPGESYGYTF. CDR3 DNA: TGTGCCAGCAGCGACTCGCCAGGGGAGAGCTATGGCTACACCTTC.

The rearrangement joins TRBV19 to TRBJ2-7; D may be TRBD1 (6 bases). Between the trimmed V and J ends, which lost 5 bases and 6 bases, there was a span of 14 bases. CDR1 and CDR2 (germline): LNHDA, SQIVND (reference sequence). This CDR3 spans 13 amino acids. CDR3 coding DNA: TGTGCCAGTAGTCTACAGGGCTTCGGCGAGCAGTACTTC. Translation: CASSLQGFGEQYF.

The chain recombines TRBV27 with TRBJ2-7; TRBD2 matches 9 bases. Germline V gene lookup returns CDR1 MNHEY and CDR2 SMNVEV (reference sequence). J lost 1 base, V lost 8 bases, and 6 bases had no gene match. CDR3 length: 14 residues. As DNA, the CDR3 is TGTGCCAGCGCAATAGCGGGGGTATCCTACGAGCAGTACTTC. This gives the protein CASAIAGVSYEQYF.

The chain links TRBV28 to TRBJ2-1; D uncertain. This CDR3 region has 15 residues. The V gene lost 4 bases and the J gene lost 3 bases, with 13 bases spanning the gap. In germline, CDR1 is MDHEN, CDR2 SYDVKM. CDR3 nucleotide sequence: TGTGCCAGCAGTTCCACAAGGGAAGGCTACAATGAGCAGTTCTTC. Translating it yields CASSSTREGYNEQFF. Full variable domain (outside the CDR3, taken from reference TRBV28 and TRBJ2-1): DVKVTQSSRYLVKRTGEKVFLECVQDMDHENMFWYRQDPGLGLRLIYFSYDVKMKEKGDIPEGYSVSREKKERFSLILESASTNQTSMYLCASSSTREGYNEQFFGPGTRLTVL.

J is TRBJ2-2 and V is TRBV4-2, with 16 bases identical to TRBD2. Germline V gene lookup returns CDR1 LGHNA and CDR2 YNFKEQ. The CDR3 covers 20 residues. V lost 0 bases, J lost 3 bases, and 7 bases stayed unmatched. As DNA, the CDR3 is TGTGCCAGCAGCCAAGAGGGGGGACTAGCGGGAGGGCAGGACACCGGGGAGCTGTTTTTT. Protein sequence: CASSQEGGLAGGQDTGELFF.

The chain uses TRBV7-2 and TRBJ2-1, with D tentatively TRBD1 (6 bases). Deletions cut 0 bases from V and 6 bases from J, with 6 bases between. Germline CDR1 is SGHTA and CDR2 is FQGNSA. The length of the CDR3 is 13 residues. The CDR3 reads CASSLADSNEQFF. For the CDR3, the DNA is TGTGCCAGCAGCTTAGCGGACAGCAATGAGCAGTTCTTC.

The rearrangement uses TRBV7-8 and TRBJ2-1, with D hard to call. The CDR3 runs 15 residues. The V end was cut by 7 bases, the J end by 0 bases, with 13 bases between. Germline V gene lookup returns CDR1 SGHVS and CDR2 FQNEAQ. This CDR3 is CASNDDTSSYNEQFF. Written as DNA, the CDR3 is TGTGCCAGCAACGATGACACCTCCTCCTACAATGAGCAGTTCTTC. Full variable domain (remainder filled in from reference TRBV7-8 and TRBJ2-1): GAGVSQSPRYKVAKRGQDVALRCDPISGHVSLFWYQQALGQGPEFLTYFQNEAQLDKSGLPSDRFFAERPEGSVSTLKIQRTQQEDSAVYLCASNDDTSSYNEQFFGPGTRLTVL.

CDR3 in amino acids: CASSLDRSRASSYEQYF. CDR3 nucleotide sequence: TGTGCCAGCAGCTTAGATCGGTCGAGGGCCTCCTCCTACGAGCAGTACTTC. The chain recombines TRBV7-8 with TRBJ2-7, with D perhaps matching TRBD2 (5 bases). This CDR3 comprises 17 residues. The germline gives CDR1 SGHVS, CDR2 FQNEAQ. Trimming pared 1 base from V and 0 bases from J, leaving 16 bases between. Full variable domain (rest looked up from reference TRBV7-8 and TRBJ2-7): GAGVSQSPRYKVAKRGQDVALRCDPISGHVSLFWYQQALGQGPEFLTYFQNEAQLDKSGLPSDRFFAERPEGSVSTLKIQRTQQEDSAVYLCASSLDRSRASSYEQYFGPGTRLTVT.

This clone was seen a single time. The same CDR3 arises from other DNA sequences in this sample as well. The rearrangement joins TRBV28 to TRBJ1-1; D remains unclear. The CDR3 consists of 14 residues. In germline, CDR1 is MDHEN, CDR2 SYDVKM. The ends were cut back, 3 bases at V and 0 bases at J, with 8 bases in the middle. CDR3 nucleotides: TGTGCCAGCAGTTTTACAGACCTGAACACTGAAGCTTTCTTT. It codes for CASSFTDLNTEAFF.

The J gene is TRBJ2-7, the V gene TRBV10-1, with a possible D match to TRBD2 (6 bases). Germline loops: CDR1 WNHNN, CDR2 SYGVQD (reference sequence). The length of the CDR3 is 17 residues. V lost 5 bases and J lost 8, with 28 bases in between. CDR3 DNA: TGCGCCAGCAGTACGACTAGGGCTAACGGAGAACCAAGTAAGCAGTACTTC. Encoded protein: CASSTTRANGEPSKQYF.

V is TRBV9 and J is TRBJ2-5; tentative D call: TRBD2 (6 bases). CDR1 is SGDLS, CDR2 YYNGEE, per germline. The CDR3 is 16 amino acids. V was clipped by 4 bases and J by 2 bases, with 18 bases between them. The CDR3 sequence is CASSHGFGGSQETQYF. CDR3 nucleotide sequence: TGTGCCAGCAGCCACGGTTTTGGGGGGTCTCAAGAGACCCAGTACTTC.

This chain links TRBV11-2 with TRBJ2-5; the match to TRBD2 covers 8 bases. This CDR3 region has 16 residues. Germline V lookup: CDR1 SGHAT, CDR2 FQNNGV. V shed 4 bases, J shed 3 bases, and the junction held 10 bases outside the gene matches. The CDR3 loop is CASSSRTSSAEETQYF. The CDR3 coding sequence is TGTGCCAGCAGCTCACGGACTAGCTCGGCCGAAGAGACCCAGTACTTC.

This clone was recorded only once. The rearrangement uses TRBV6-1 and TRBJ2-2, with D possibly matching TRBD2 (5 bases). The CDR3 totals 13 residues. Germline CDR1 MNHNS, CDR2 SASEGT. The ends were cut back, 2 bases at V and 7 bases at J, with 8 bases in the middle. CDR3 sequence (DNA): TGTGCCAGCAGTGAACGGGGAAGCGGGGAGCTGTTTTTT. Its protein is CASSERGSGELFF.

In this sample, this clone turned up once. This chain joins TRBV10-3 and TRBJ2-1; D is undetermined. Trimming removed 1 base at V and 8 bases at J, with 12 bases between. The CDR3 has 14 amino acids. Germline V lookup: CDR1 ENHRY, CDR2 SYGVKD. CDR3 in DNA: TGTGCCATCAGTGAGTGGTCGCCGCCGCATGAGCAGTTCTTC. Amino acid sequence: CAISEWSPPHEQFF.

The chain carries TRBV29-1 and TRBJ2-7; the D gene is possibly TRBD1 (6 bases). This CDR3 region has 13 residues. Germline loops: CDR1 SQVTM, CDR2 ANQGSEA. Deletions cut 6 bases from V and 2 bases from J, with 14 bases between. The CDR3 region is CSVEDSETYEQYF. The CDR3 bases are TGCAGCGTCGAGGACAGCGAAACCTACGAGCAGTACTTC.

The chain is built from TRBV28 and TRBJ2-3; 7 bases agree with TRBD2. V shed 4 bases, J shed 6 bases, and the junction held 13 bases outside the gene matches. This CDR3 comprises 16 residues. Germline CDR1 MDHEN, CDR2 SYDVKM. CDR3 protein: CASSSPGQRDVDTQYF. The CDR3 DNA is TGTGCCAGCAGTTCCCCCGGCCAGCGGGATGTGGATACGCAGTATTTT.

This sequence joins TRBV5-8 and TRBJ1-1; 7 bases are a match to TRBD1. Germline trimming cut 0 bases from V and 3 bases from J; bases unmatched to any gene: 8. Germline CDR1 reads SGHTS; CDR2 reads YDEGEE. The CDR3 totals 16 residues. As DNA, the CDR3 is TGTGCCAGCAGCTTGGGGGCAGGGGGTATGGACACTGAAGCTTTCTTT. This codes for CASSLGAGGMDTEAFF.

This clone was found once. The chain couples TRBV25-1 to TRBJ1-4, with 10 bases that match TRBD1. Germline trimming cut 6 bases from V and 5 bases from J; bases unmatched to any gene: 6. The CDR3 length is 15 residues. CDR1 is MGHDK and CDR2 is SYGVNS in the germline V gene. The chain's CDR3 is CASSIRDRGNEKLFF. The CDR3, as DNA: TGTGCCAGCAGCATCCGGGACAGGGGAAATGAAAAACTGTTTTTT.

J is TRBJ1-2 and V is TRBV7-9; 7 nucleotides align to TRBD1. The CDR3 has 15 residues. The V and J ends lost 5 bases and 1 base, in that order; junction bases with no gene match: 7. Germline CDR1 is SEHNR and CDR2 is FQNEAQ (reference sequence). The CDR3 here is CASSMRQGSNYGYTF. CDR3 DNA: TGTGCCAGCAGCATGAGACAGGGTAGTAACTATGGCTACACCTTC.

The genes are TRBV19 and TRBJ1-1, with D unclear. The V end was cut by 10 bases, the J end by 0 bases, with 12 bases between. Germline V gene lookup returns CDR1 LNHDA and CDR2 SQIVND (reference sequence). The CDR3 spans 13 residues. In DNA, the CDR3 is TGTGCCACTGTGGGAACTCTGAACACTGAAGCTTTCTTT. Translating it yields CATVGTLNTEAFF.

The CDR3 here is CASSSNPRDSVHEQFF. DNA for the CDR3: TGTGCCAGCAGCTCCAACCCCCGGGACAGTGTCCATGAGCAGTTCTTC. The chain is built from TRBV7-3 and TRBJ2-1, with 7 bases aligning to TRBD1. Trimming took 4 bases from V and 8 from J; bases not matched to a gene: 14. The length of the CDR3 is 16 residues. Germline values: CDR1 SGHTA, CDR2 FQGTGA.